These T cell receptor beta chains were read from a single sample in a study of shared clonotypes between healthy human individuals. The method was immunoSEQ multiplex PCR; TCRdb's version includes in-frame clones alone and lacks a portion of them. The sample records 700,000 or so clones, about 78% being singletons. The sample consisted of memory CD4+ T cells sorted from blood. Every receptor here comes from a woman in her 30s in good health. The CDR3 runs from the conserved cysteine through the conserved F or W. A D gene is named only where the DNA matches it firmly. Not every row has a clone size; where given, it reads once, few, many or a size class.

V gene: TRBV7-2; clone size: .; J gene: TRBJ1-1; D gene: .; CDR3 DNA: TGTGCCAGCAGCACCGGGACAATCGCTGAAGCTTTCTTT; CDR3 protein: CASSTGTIAEAFF
V gene: TRBV5-6; clone size: many; J gene: TRBJ1-1; D gene: .; CDR3 DNA: TGTGCCAGCAGTTGGGGGGTCCTGAACACTGAAGCTTTCTTT; CDR3 protein: CASSWGVLNTEAFF
V gene: TRBV9; clone size: .; J gene: TRBJ2-1; D gene: .; CDR3 DNA: TGTGCCAGCAGCGCCGGGGACGTGTGGGAATACAATGAGCAGTTCTTC; CDR3 protein: CASSAGDVWEYNEQFF
V gene: TRBV6-5; clone size: .; J gene: TRBJ1-5; D gene: TRBD1; CDR3 DNA: TGCACCGGGACAGGGCATCAGCCCCAGCATTTT; CDR3 protein: CTGTGHQPQHF
V gene: TRBV27; clone size: .; J gene: TRBJ1-5; D gene: .; CDR3 DNA: TGTGCCAGCAGTTTAATAGGGGCTCGCCAGCCCCAGCATTTT; CDR3 protein: CASSLIGARQPQHF
V gene: TRBV19; clone size: .; J gene: TRBJ1-4; D gene: .; CDR3 DNA: TGTGCTTCTTTGGACAGAGGGAGTGAAAAACTGTTTTTT; CDR3 protein: CASLDRGSEKLFF
V gene: TRBV28; clone size: many; J gene: TRBJ2-5; D gene: TRBD1; CDR3 DNA: TGTGCCAGTGGGACAGGTCAAGAGACCCAGTACTTC; CDR3 protein: CASGTGQETQYF
V gene: TRBV7-2; clone size: .; J gene: TRBJ2-2; D gene: .; CDR3 DNA: TGTGCCAGCAGCTTACTCGCAGGGGCGATCGGGGAGCTGTTTTTT; CDR3 protein: CASSLLAGAIGELFF
V gene: TRBV25-1; clone size: few; J gene: TRBJ2-2; D gene: .; CDR3 DNA: TGTGCCAGCAGCCCAGGGGTCGGGGAGCTGTTTTTT; CDR3 protein: CASSPGVGELFF
V gene: TRBV21-1; clone size: .; J gene: TRBJ1-1; D gene: .; CDR3 DNA: TGTGCCAGCAGCAAAAGTAGGGGAACAGGGGGGTTATACACTGAAGCTTTCTTT; CDR3 protein: CASSKSRGTGGLYTEAFF
V gene: TRBV27; clone size: few; J gene: TRBJ2-3; D gene: .; CDR3 DNA: TGTGCCAGCAGTTTGCGCAGGGCATCGGATACGCAGTATTTT; CDR3 protein: CASSLRRASDTQYF
V gene: TRBV13; clone size: .; J gene: TRBJ1-2; D gene: TRBD1; CDR3 DNA: TGTGCCAGCAGCGGCCGGGGACAGACTTATGGCTACACCTTC; CDR3 protein: CASSGRGQTYGYTF
V gene: TRBV28; clone size: .; J gene: TRBJ2-3; D gene: .; CDR3 DNA: .; CDR3 protein: CASSSSGADTQYF
V gene: TRBV2; clone size: .; J gene: TRBJ1-2; D gene: .; CDR3 DNA: TGTGCCAGCAGTGATTCTAAAGGAGGCTACACCTTC; CDR3 protein: CASSDSKGGYTF
V gene: TRBV29-1; clone size: .; J gene: TRBJ1-2; D gene: .; CDR3 DNA: TGCAGCGTTGAAGTTGAGAGGATTGGCTATGGCTACACCTTC; CDR3 protein: CSVEVERIGYGYTF
V gene: TRBV1; clone size: few; J gene: TRBJ1-2; D gene: .; CDR3 DNA: TGCACCAGCAGCCAAGGGGGGAACTATGGCTACACCTTC; CDR3 protein: CTSSQGGNYGYTF
V gene: TRBV6-5; clone size: few; J gene: TRBJ1-1; D gene: .; CDR3 DNA: TGTGCCAGCAGTTACTACAAACATGGAGACACTGAAGCTTTCTTT; CDR3 protein: CASSYYKHGDTEAFF
V gene: TRBV30; clone size: few; J gene: TRBJ1-2; D gene: .; CDR3 DNA: TGTGCCTGGAGTAGTTCGGCCTATGGCTACACCTTC; CDR3 protein: CAWSSSAYGYTF
V gene: TRBV20-1; clone size: .; J gene: TRBJ1-1; D gene: .; CDR3 DNA: TGCAGTGCTGCGAGCTACCCTTTGGCTTTCTTT; CDR3 protein: CSAASYPLAFF
V gene: TRBV5-1; clone size: .; J gene: TRBJ2-1; D gene: TRBD2; CDR3 DNA: TGCGCCAGCAGACTAGCGGAGACTTACAATGAGCAGTTCTTC; CDR3 protein: CASRLAETYNEQFF
V gene: TRBV10-1; clone size: .; J gene: TRBJ1-5; D gene: .; CDR3 DNA: TGCGCCAGCAGTGAGTCGAGGGGGGGGGCCCAGCCCCAGCATTTT; CDR3 protein: CASSESRGGAQPQHF
V gene: TRBV6-4; clone size: .; J gene: TRBJ1-5; D gene: .; CDR3 DNA: TGTGCCAGCAGCGAGGGTGGGAGGGGTCGACAGCCCCAGCATTTT; CDR3 protein: CASSEGGRGRQPQHF
V gene: TRBV27; clone size: .; J gene: TRBJ2-7; D gene: .; CDR3 DNA: TGTGCCAGCAGCACTCCCCTAGACAGCGCCTACGAGCAGTACTTC; CDR3 protein: CASSTPLDSAYEQYF
V gene: TRBV2; clone size: .; J gene: TRBJ2-5; D gene: .; CDR3 DNA: TGTGCCAGCAGTGAGCAACAGGGTACAGAGACCCAGTACTTC; CDR3 protein: CASSEQQGTETQYF
V gene: TRBV19; clone size: .; J gene: TRBJ1-5; D gene: .; CDR3 DNA: TGTGCCAGTAGTCCAACGGGCGTGTTGAGACTAGGTGGTCAGCCCCAGCATTTT; CDR3 protein: CASSPTGVLRLGGQPQHF
V gene: TRBV5-4; clone size: .; J gene: TRBJ2-3; D gene: .; CDR3 DNA: TGTGCCAGCAGCTTTGAATTTACAGATACGCAGTATTTT; CDR3 protein: CASSFEFTDTQYF
V gene: TRBV5-1; clone size: many; J gene: TRBJ2-1; D gene: TRBD2; CDR3 DNA: TGCGCCAGCATAGCTAGCGGAGGTTACAATGAGCAGTTCTTC; CDR3 protein: CASIASGGYNEQFF
V gene: TRBV29-1; clone size: .; J gene: TRBJ1-1; D gene: .; CDR3 DNA: TGCAGCGTTGCCCAGGGAAACACTGAAGCTTTCTTT; CDR3 protein: CSVAQGNTEAFF
V gene: TRBV28; clone size: .; J gene: TRBJ2-2; D gene: TRBD1; CDR3 DNA: TGTGCCAGCAGTTTCGAGGGACAGGGGGCGGGTTGGACCGGGGAGCTGTTTTTT; CDR3 protein: CASSFEGQGAGWTGELFF
V gene: TRBV5-4; clone size: .; J gene: TRBJ1-2; D gene: .; CDR3 DNA: TGTGCCAGCAGCACCGAGACAGGCAACTATGGCTACACCTTC; CDR3 protein: CASSTETGNYGYTF
V gene: TRBV7-9; clone size: .; J gene: TRBJ1-4; D gene: .; CDR3 DNA: TGTGCCAGCAGCCCACCCGGGAGGGGAACTAATGAAAAACTGTTTTTT; CDR3 protein: CASSPPGRGTNEKLFF
V gene: TRBV10-2; clone size: .; J gene: TRBJ2-7; D gene: .; CDR3 DNA: TGCGCCAGCAGTGAGCAGGGACCCCCCTACGAGCAGTACTTC; CDR3 protein: CASSEQGPPYEQYF
V gene: TRBV7-9; clone size: once; J gene: TRBJ2-7; D gene: TRBD1; CDR3 DNA: TGTGCCAGCAGCTTACAGGGGGACACCTACGAGCAGTACTTC; CDR3 protein: CASSLQGDTYEQYF
V gene: TRBV5-1; clone size: few; J gene: TRBJ1-1; D gene: .; CDR3 DNA: TGCGCCAGCAGCAACCTCGCTGGCAGGGAGGCTGAAGCTTTCTTT; CDR3 protein: CASSNLAGREAEAFF
V gene: TRBV28; clone size: few; J gene: TRBJ2-5; D gene: .; CDR3 DNA: TGTGCCAGCAGTTATTGGGGGTCGGACGGAGAGACCCAGTACTTC; CDR3 protein: CASSYWGSDGETQYF
V gene: TRBV6-1; clone size: .; J gene: TRBJ1-5; D gene: .; CDR3 DNA: TGTGCCAGCAGCCTACAGAGAAGCAATCAGCCCCAGCATTTT; CDR3 protein: CASSLQRSNQPQHF
V gene: TRBV7-3; clone size: .; J gene: TRBJ2-1; D gene: TRBD2; CDR3 DNA: TGTGCCAGCAGCTTTGCTAGCGGGACTGGTGAGCAGTTCTTC; CDR3 protein: CASSFASGTGEQFF
V gene: TRBV7-2; clone size: once; J gene: TRBJ2-7; D gene: .; CDR3 DNA: TGTGCCAGCAGCTTAACCGGAAGAGTCCTCGGGCAGTACTTC; CDR3 protein: CASSLTGRVLGQYF
V gene: TRBV27; clone size: .; J gene: TRBJ2-5; D gene: .; CDR3 DNA: TGTGCCAGCAGTAGGGACCTACAAGAGACCCAGTACTTC; CDR3 protein: CASSRDLQETQYF
V gene: TRBV25-1; clone size: .; J gene: TRBJ2-2; D gene: .; CDR3 DNA: TGTGCCAGCGGATTTCCTGGGGACACCGGGGAGCTGTTTTTT; CDR3 protein: CASGFPGDTGELFF
V gene: TRBV28; clone size: .; J gene: TRBJ2-6; D gene: .; CDR3 DNA: TGTGCCAGCAGTTTATCCCCGACACGGCACAGCTCTGGGGCCAACGTCCTGACTTTC; CDR3 protein: CASSLSPTRHSSGANVLTF
V gene: TRBV6-1; clone size: few; J gene: TRBJ1-3; D gene: .; CDR3 DNA: TGTGCCAGCAGTGAACTACCTTCAAGAGGGAACTCTGGAAACACCATATATTTT; CDR3 protein: CASSELPSRGNSGNTIYF
V gene: TRBV5-1; clone size: .; J gene: TRBJ2-6; D gene: .; CDR3 DNA: TGCGCCAGCAGCTTGACCCACTCTGGGGCCAACGTCCTGACTTTC; CDR3 protein: CASSLTHSGANVLTF
V gene: TRBV21-1; clone size: .; J gene: TRBJ1-4; D gene: .; CDR3 DNA: TGTGCCAGCAGCAAACTCGGTTATCCGGGACGGAGTAATGAAAAACTGTTTTTT; CDR3 protein: CASSKLGYPGRSNEKLFF
V gene: TRBV7-6; clone size: once; J gene: TRBJ2-6; D gene: TRBD1; CDR3 DNA: TGTGCCAGCAGCTTAGGACAGGGCACTGGGGCCAACGTCCTGACTTTC; CDR3 protein: CASSLGQGTGANVLTF
V gene: TRBV18; clone size: .; J gene: TRBJ1-2; D gene: .; CDR3 DNA: TGTGCCAGCTCACCACGGGGAACGGGGTTTTACGGTGGCTACACCTTC; CDR3 protein: CASSPRGTGFYGGYTF
V gene: TRBV5-5; clone size: .; J gene: TRBJ1-5; D gene: TRBD1; CDR3 DNA: TGTGCCAGCAGCTCGGGACAGGGGAGAAATCAGCCCCAGCATTTT; CDR3 protein: CASSSGQGRNQPQHF
V gene: TRBV18; clone size: .; J gene: TRBJ1-4; D gene: TRBD1; CDR3 DNA: TGTGCCAGCTCACGGGGACAGGGGGCACTCAATGAAAAACTGTTTTTT; CDR3 protein: CASSRGQGALNEKLFF